This passage covers 15 T cell receptor beta chains from one sample sequenced in a study of cytomegalovirus exposure and HLA in healthy donors (dated by TCRdb to the late 2010s). Library preparation was by the immunoSEQ multiplex PCR assay. For the multiplex PCR, a mixture combining 60 forward primers for TCR Vbeta segments and 13 reverse primers for TCR Jbeta segments was used. TCRdb mirrors the immuneACCESS table, restricted to in-frame sequences. Some clones are absent from its copies; in checked studies, under half trace to an unresolved V gene, and the reason for the others is unknown. The sample contains approximately 210,000 clones, about 85% of them found a single time. More than 1.5% of the sample belongs to the ten largest clones. Sequencing used PBMCs. The receptors were sampled from a woman aged 45-65 years in good health and CMV-seronegative.

This chain joins TRBV5-6 and TRBJ1-2, with D perhaps TRBD1 (6 bases). Germline V gives CDR1 SGHDT, CDR2 YYEEEE. The CDR3 consists of 15 residues. With 5 bases removed from V and 2 bases from J, the gap between germline ends came to 16 bases. DNA of the CDR3: TGTGCCAGCAGTCGCACCGGGACAACCAACTATGGCTACACCTTC. Translating gives CASSRTGTTNYGYTF. The entire variable domain, with the rest obtained from reference TRBV5-6 and TRBJ1-2, is as follows: DAGVTQSPTHLIKTRGQQVTLRCSPKSGHDTVSWYQQALGQGPQFIFQYYEEEERQRGNFPDRFSGHQFPNYSSELNVNALLLGDSALYLCASSRTGTTNYGYTFGSGTRLTVV.

J is TRBJ1-1 and V is TRBV28; D remains ambiguous. The V and J ends lost 4 bases and 1 base respectively, with 16 bases between them. The germline V gene encodes CDR1 MDHEN and CDR2 SYDVKM. There are 16 residues in the CDR3. For the CDR3, the DNA is TGTGCCAGCAGTTCTCCTCGGGGAGGAGCGAACACTGAAGCTTTCTTT. Residues: CASSSPRGGANTEAFF.

This clone has more than one count but fewer than ten. DNA of the CDR3: TGCGCCAGCAGCTTGACAGGGGTGAATTCACCCCTCCACTTT. Encoded protein: CASSLTGVNSPLHF. The rearrangement links TRBV5-1 to TRBJ1-6; 7 nucleotides agree with TRBD1. The germline CDR1 and CDR2 sequences are SGHRS and YFSETQ. This CDR3 spans 14 amino acids. Germline trimming cut 1 base from V and 7 bases from J; bases unmatched to any gene: 2.

The CDR3: CASSFRANTGELFF. The CDR3 bases are TGTGCCAGCAGCTTTCGGGCGAACACCGGGGAGCTGTTTTTT. The gene calls are TRBV5-4 and TRBJ2-2; the D is unclear. V lost 2 bases, J lost 0 bases, and 5 bases lay in between. Germline CDR1 SGHNT, CDR2 YYREEE (reference sequence). CDR3 size: 14 residues.

This clone was seen only a few times. The CDR3 reads CASSLERGREAFF. In nucleotides, the CDR3 is TGTGCCAGCAGCTTAGAAAGAGGCCGGGAAGCTTTCTTT. V is TRBV7-9 and J is TRBJ1-1, with D hard to call. Per germline, CDR1 SEHNR and CDR2 FQNEAQ (reference sequence). This CDR3 has 13 residues. V dropped 1 base and J dropped 8 bases, with 11 bases sitting between them.

The gene calls are TRBV18 and TRBJ1-2; D not certain. The V and J ends lost 0 bases and 4 bases respectively, with 9 bases between them. The CDR3 contains 14 residues. The germline V gene encodes CDR1 KGHSH and CDR2 LQKENI. CDR3 loop: CASSPPGRSYGYTF. CDR3 sequence (DNA): TGTGCCAGCTCACCACCGGGCAGGTCCTATGGCTACACCTTC.

V usage is TRBV14 and J usage is TRBJ2-7; TRBD1 is a possible D gene (6 bases). CDR1 is SGHDN, CDR2 FVKESK, per germline. The CDR3 has 15 amino acids. The V end was cut by 2 bases, the J end by 0 bases, with 11 bases between. The CDR3 reads CASSQYRVNSYEQYF. CDR3 sequence (DNA): TGTGCCAGCAGCCAATACAGGGTGAACTCCTACGAGCAGTACTTC.

The genes are TRBV5-1 and TRBJ2-5, with 11 bases aligning to TRBD2. The length of the CDR3 is 16 residues. V trimming: 4 bases; J trimming: 5 bases; junction bases outside the gene matches: 10. Germline CDR1 and CDR2: SGHRS and YFSETQ. This CDR3 is CASSLIAGGPLETQYF. For the CDR3, the DNA is TGCGCCAGCAGCCTAATAGCGGGGGGGCCGCTGGAGACCCAGTACTTC.

The V and J genes are TRBV6-1 and TRBJ1-5; 8 bases map to TRBD1. The germline V gene has CDR1 MNHNS and CDR2 SASEGT. V gave up 6 bases and J gave up 6 bases; unmatched junction bases: 7. This CDR3 contains 14 residues. For the CDR3, the DNA is TGTGCCAGCAGCCTAGACAGGGGAGGTCAGCCCCAGCATTTT. Translation gives CASSLDRGGQPQHF.

The genes are TRBV5-4 and TRBJ2-1; 11 bases fit TRBD2. Germline V gene data show CDR1 as SGHNT and CDR2 as YYREEE (reference sequence). V gave up 4 bases and J gave up 7 bases; unmatched junction bases: 4. The CDR3 has 14 amino acids. The DNA of the CDR3 is TGTGCCAGCAGCCCTGGACTAGCGGGTAATGAGCAGTTCTTC. Translated: CASSPGLAGNEQFF.

The chain couples TRBV28 to TRBJ1-2; maybe TRBD1 (5 bases). The germline gives CDR1 MDHEN, CDR2 SYDVKM. This CDR3 has 14 amino acids. V was pared by 5 bases and J by 2 bases, with 12 bases between. The CDR3 region has the DNA TGTGCCAGCAGTCCCTTGGAGGGGAACTATGGCTACACCTTC. This codes for CASSPLEGNYGYTF.

The J gene is TRBJ1-1, the V gene TRBV9; TRBD1 matches at 7 bases. The CDR3 covers 15 residues. With V trimmed by 0 bases and J by 1 base, 3 bases remained unmatched. Per germline, CDR1 SGDLS and CDR2 YYNGEE. The CDR3 DNA sequence: TGTGCCAGCAGCGTAGGGGGGACAGCGAACACTGAAGCTTTCTTT. Residues: CASSVGGTANTEAFF.

Comments on this clone: At one boundary the junction diverges from the germline segment, which might be a read error. This chain connects TRBV7-9 to TRBJ1-4, with D possibly matching TRBD1 (5 bases). Per germline, CDR1 SEHNR and CDR2 FQNEAQ (reference sequence). The CDR3 extends over 14 amino acids. In DNA form, the CDR3 reads TGTTCCAGCAGCTTTAACTCGGACATTAAAAAACTGTTTTTT. It encodes CSSSFNSDIKKLFF.

Remarks on this clone: The same CDR3 arises from other DNA sequences in this sample as well. The V call is TRBV9, the J call TRBJ1-1; D possibly corresponds to TRBD1 (5 bases). Germline V gene sequence: CDR1 SGDLS, CDR2 YYNGEE. The CDR3 consists of 15 residues. Between the trimmed V and J ends, which lost 4 bases and 5 bases, there was a span of 18 bases. CDR3 sequence reads: CASSPRQGLPTEAFF. The CDR3 nucleotides read TGTGCCAGCAGCCCCCGGCAGGGCCTCCCAACTGAAGCTTTCTTT.

The V call is TRBV6-1, the J call TRBJ2-3; TRBD2 aligns across 7 bases. CDR3 length equals 14 residues. CDR1 and CDR2 (germline): MNHNS, SASEGT. V was pared by 2 bases and J by 2 bases, with 1 base of the junction left unmatched. The CDR3 spells CASSELAVTDTQYF. As DNA, the CDR3 is TGTGCCAGCAGTGAACTAGCGGTCACAGATACGCAGTATTTT.